This TCR beta chain emerged from a study of OX40 agonist ivuxolimab in advanced cancers. This CDR3 spans 13 amino acids. Per the germline V gene, CDR1 is MGHDK and CDR2 is SYGVNS. The V gene lost 7 bases and the J gene lost 1 base, with 10 bases spanning the gap. Profiling relied on immunoSEQ multiplex PCR, and the TCRdb table lists in-frame clones only, not all of them. The table lists about 52,000 clones, just under 95% of them singletons. Sequencing used CD4+ or CD8+ T cells sorted from blood, obtained in a trial of the OX40 agonist ivuxolimab. The TCR originated in an adult with an advanced solid tumor such as melanoma, head and neck, liver or kidney cancer. V and J are TRBV25-1 and TRBJ1-1; D gene uncertain. CDR3: CASNEPGNTEAFF. CDR3 in DNA: TGTGCCAGCAACGAACCTGGGAACACTGAAGCTTTCTTT.